Presented here are 22 T cell receptor beta chains from one specimen sequenced in a study of T cell repertoires in cytomegalovirus infection. Via MiXCR, TCRdb re-called the reads, giving one row per CDR3 protein. Of around 300,000 distinct CDR3 sequences listed, roughly 25% are singletons. No antigen has been assigned to these receptors. Sequenced here: cultured PBMCs, sampled from culture after CMV antigen stimulation. The receptors derive from a human donor in good health (CMV status not recorded). Some clones in this sample may be carry-over from other donors' samples.

Details on this clonotype: It is likely a read error, because the conserved phenylalanine at the end of the CDR3 is missing. The rearrangement joins TRBV6-6 to TRBJ1-5, with D unresolved. V was pared by 5 bases and J by 3 bases, with 5 bases between. Germline V gene sequence: CDR1 MNHNY, CDR2 SVGAGI (reference sequence). The CDR3 covers 12 residues. CDR3 protein: CASSDPNQPQHV. CDR3 nucleotide sequence: TGTGCCAGCAGTGATCCCAATCAGCCCCAGCATGTT.

Concerning this clonotype: A single base separates this from a much larger clone, so it may be a read error. V usage is TRBV9 and J usage is TRBJ2-3, with 14 bases aligning to TRBD2. Germline values: CDR1 SGDLS, CDR2 YYNGEE. There are 16 residues in the CDR3. The junction had 6 bases not matched to a gene; V was cut back by 4 bases and J by 5 bases. CDR3 protein: CASSPTSGRARDTQYF. The CDR3 nucleotides are TGTGCCAGCAGCCCGACTAGCGGGAGGGCCAGAGATACGCAGTATTTT. The full variable domain, its missing parts supplied by reference TRBV9 and TRBJ2-3, is DSGVTQTPKHLITATGQRVTLRCSPRSGDLSVYWYQQSLDQGLQFLIQYYNGEERAKGNILERFSAQQFPDLHSELNLSSLELGDSALYFCASSPTSGRARDTQYFGPGTRLTVL.

This chain uses TRBV10-3 with TRBJ1-5, with D uncertain. The V and J ends lost 4 bases and 4 bases respectively, with 8 bases between them. Per the germline V gene, CDR1 is ENHRY and CDR2 is SYGVKD. This CDR3 comprises 13 residues. CDR3 region: CAISASGNQPQHF. In nucleotides, the CDR3 is TGTGCCATCAGTGCGAGTGGTAATCAGCCCCAGCATTTT.

The rearrangement uses TRBV30 and TRBJ2-5; TRBD1 matches at 8 bases. The CDR3 consists of 13 residues. CDR1 GTSNPN and CDR2 SVGIG come from the germline V gene (reference sequence). V lost 5 bases to trimming and J lost 4 bases; unmatched junction nucleotides: 6. The CDR3 protein is CAWLQGGGETQYF. CDR3 coding DNA: TGTGCCTGGTTACAGGGGGGCGGAGAGACCCAGTACTTC.

This clonotype has a single count. The chain has TRBV12-3 or TRBV12-4 and TRBJ1-5; no clear D. There are 15 residues in the CDR3. V was shortened by 1 base and J by 5 bases, with 12 bases between the two germline ends. CDR3 region: CASSLGRRTDQPQHF. The CDR3 bases are TGTGCCAGCAGTTTAGGAAGGCGGACGGATCAGCCCCAGCATTTT.

At least ten counts were recorded for this clonotype. The chain employs TRBV18 and TRBJ1-2, with TRBD1 identical over 10 bases. Germline values: CDR1 KGHSH, CDR2 LQKENI. V lost 4 bases and J lost 8; bases outside the gene matches: 10. The CDR3 contains 15 residues. The CDR3 loop is CASSQTGQGMQGYTF. The CDR3 bases are TGTGCCAGCTCACAAACGGGACAGGGGATGCAGGGCTACACCTTC.

In its sample, this clonotype was seen many times. The V call is TRBV18, the J call TRBJ2-5, with a tentative D call TRBD2 (5 bases). Germline values: CDR1 KGHSH, CDR2 LQKENI. V lost 8 bases and J lost 4, with 11 bases in between. There are 12 residues in the CDR3. The DNA of the CDR3 is TGTGCCAGCAGCCCCGGACTAGAGACCCAGTACTTC. Its translation: CASSPGLETQYF.

Comments on this clonotype: This may stem from a read error, because a much larger clone lies one nucleotide away. V and J are TRBV7-3 and TRBJ2-2; D remains ambiguous. Trimming removed 4 bases at V and 1 base at J, with 19 bases between. This CDR3 comprises 18 residues. The V gene's germline CDR1 is SGHTA and CDR2 FQGTGA. CDR3 sequence (DNA): TGTGCCAGCAGCTCCTCCCGAGTAGTGGGAAGGAACACCGGGGAGCTGTTTTTT. This encodes CASSSSRVVGRNTGELFF.

This clonotype has just a few counts. The V gene is TRBV6-1, the J gene TRBJ2-2; 7 bases agree with TRBD1. V gave up 7 bases and J gave up 5 bases; unmatched junction bases: 7. Germline V gene lookup returns CDR1 MNHNS and CDR2 SASEGT. The CDR3 is 14 residues long. CDR3 loop: CASTGQRRTGELFF. In DNA form, the CDR3 reads TGTGCCAGCACGGGACAGAGGCGGACCGGGGAGCTGTTTTTT.

The chain has TRBV4-1 and TRBJ2-7, with 9 positions matching TRBD1. Germline trimming cut 11 bases from V and 6 bases from J; bases unmatched to any gene: 11. This CDR3 spans 13 amino acids. CDR1 and CDR2 from the germline V gene are MGHRA and YSYEKL. This CDR3 is CASREQGAIEQYV. CDR3 in DNA: TGCGCCTCCCGGGAACAGGGGGCGATCGAGCAGTACGTC.

The J gene is TRBJ1-5, the V gene TRBV20-1; D not resolved. V lost 3 bases to trimming and J lost 5 bases, with 8 bases between them. The CDR3 covers 12 residues. Germline V gene sequence: CDR1 DFQATT, CDR2 SNEGSKA (reference sequence). The CDR3 DNA follows: TGCAGTGCTAGCCCCCTAGATCAGCCCCAGCATTTT. Translated, it gives CSASPLDQPQHF.

The J gene is TRBJ1-1, the V gene TRBV6-8, with D uncertain. Germline-derived CDR1 and CDR2 are MNHGY and SAAAGT. The CDR3 has 13 amino acids. Deletions cut 2 bases from V and 1 base from J, with 5 bases between. The CDR3 sequence is CASSYIRNTEAFF. The DNA of the CDR3 is TGTGCCAGCAGTTACATAAGGAACACTGAAGCTTTCTTT.

This clonotype has ten or more counts. This rearrangement joins TRBV7-2 to TRBJ2-1; 9 bases are a match to TRBD2. The CDR3 consists of 13 residues. Germline V gene lookup returns CDR1 SGHTA and CDR2 FQGNSA. With 5 bases clipped from V and 15 bases from J, the junction kept 11 bases outside the gene matches. CDR3 sequence reads: CASSAQEGAGGFF. DNA for the CDR3: TGTGCCAGCAGCGCTCAAGAGGGAGCGGGAGGGTTCTTC.

CDR3 residues: CASSTLAGGSYNEQFF. CDR3 nucleotide sequence: TGTGCCAGCAGTACCCTAGCGGGAGGGTCCTACAATGAGCAGTTCTTC. The chain joins TRBV27 to TRBJ2-1; 12 bases match TRBD2. V was pared by 5 bases and J by 1 base, with 3 bases of the junction left unmatched. CDR3 size: 16 residues. CDR1 is MNHEY, CDR2 SMNVEV, per germline (reference sequence).

V gene TRBV7-4 combines with J gene TRBJ2-1, with D tentatively TRBD2 (5 bases). Looked up from germline, CDR1 is SGHVT and CDR2 is SQSDAQ. There are 16 residues in the CDR3. Trimming stripped 4 bases from V and 0 bases from J, with 13 bases between. Here the CDR3 reads CASSSPATSSYNEQFF. In DNA, the CDR3 is TGTGCCAGCAGCTCACCGGCCACTAGCTCCTACAATGAGCAGTTCTTC.

The chain joins TRBV6-1 to TRBJ1-1; possible D gene TRBD1, 5 bases. V was trimmed by 11 bases and J by 4 bases, leaving 17 bases between them. Germline CDR1 is MNHNS and CDR2 is SASEGT. This CDR3 comprises 13 residues. CDR3 nucleotides: TGTGCCTCAAAACGGGAGGGGTTCACTGAAGCTTTCTTT. Amino acid sequence: CASKREGFTEAFF.

V is TRBV15 and J is TRBJ2-1; 9 bases are shared with TRBD2. V lost 1 base and J lost 0; bases outside the gene matches: 1. Germline V lookup: CDR1 LNHNV, CDR2 YYDKDF (reference sequence). The CDR3 has 16 residues. CDR3 sequence: CATSRVSGSSYNEQFF. The CDR3, as DNA: TGTGCCACCAGCAGAGTTAGCGGGAGCTCCTACAATGAGCAGTTCTTC.

In its sample, this clonotype was seen many times. This chain joins TRBV7-9 and TRBJ2-3; 16 bases fit TRBD2. The CDR3 contains 18 residues. Unmatched junction bases numbered 8, after V lost 4 bases and J lost 4 bases. The germline gives CDR1 SEHNR, CDR2 FQNEAQ (reference sequence). CDR3 sequence: CASSSLGLAGGHPDTQYF. DNA of the CDR3: TGTGCCAGCAGCTCGTTGGGACTAGCGGGAGGGCATCCAGATACGCAGTATTTT. Full variable domain (rest looked up from reference TRBV7-9 and TRBJ2-3): DTGVSQNPRHKITKRGQNVTFRCDPISEHNRLYWYRQTLGQGPEFLTYFQNEAQLEKSRLLSDRFSAERPKGSFSTLEIQRTEQGDSAMYLCASSSLGLAGGHPDTQYFGPGTRLTVL.

V and J are TRBV19 and TRBJ1-1; unclear D gene. This CDR3 contains 15 residues. Germline CDR1 reads LNHDA; CDR2 reads SQIVND (reference sequence). Trimming removed 1 base at V and 4 bases at J, with 13 bases between. The CDR3 DNA sequence: TGTGCCAGTAGTATAGGCCGAGGGTGGGGCACTGAAGCTTTCTTT. Translating gives CASSIGRGWGTEAFF. Full variable domain (missing parts from reference TRBV19 and TRBJ1-1): DGGITQSPKYLFRKEGQNVTLSCEQNLNHDAMYWYRQDPGQGLRLIYYSQIVNDFQKGDIAEGYSVSREKKESFPLTVTSAQKNPTAFYLCASSIGRGWGTEAFFGQGTRLTVV.

In its sample, this clonotype was seen a few times. V gene TRBV28 combines with J gene TRBJ2-1; no clear D gene. The germline gives CDR1 MDHEN, CDR2 SYDVKM. The length of the CDR3 is 12 residues. Trimming pared 5 bases from V and 8 bases from J, leaving 10 bases between. The CDR3 is CASSPALHEQFF. The CDR3 coding sequence is TGTGCCAGCAGTCCCGCCTTGCATGAGCAGTTCTTC.

This clonotype has at least ten counts. The chain recombines TRBV12-3 or TRBV12-4 with TRBJ2-2, with TRBD2 identical over 10 bases. CDR3 size: 21 residues. The junction had 21 bases not matched to a gene; V was cut back by 6 bases and J by 2 bases. The CDR3 is CASRNGRGQSLAGENTGELFF. In DNA, the CDR3 is TGTGCCAGCAGGAATGGCAGGGGCCAATCCCTAGCGGGAGAAAACACCGGGGAGCTGTTTTTT.

The genes are TRBV28 and TRBJ2-1, with TRBD2 matching 9 bases. This CDR3 is 14 amino acids long. J gave up 7 bases and V 5 bases, and 6 bases lay outside the gene matches. Germline V gene data show CDR1 as MDHEN and CDR2 as SYDVKM. CDR3 nucleotide sequence: TGTGCCAGCAGTCAGCGGGAGGCGAAAAATGAGCAGTTCTTC. Protein sequence: CASSQREAKNEQFF.